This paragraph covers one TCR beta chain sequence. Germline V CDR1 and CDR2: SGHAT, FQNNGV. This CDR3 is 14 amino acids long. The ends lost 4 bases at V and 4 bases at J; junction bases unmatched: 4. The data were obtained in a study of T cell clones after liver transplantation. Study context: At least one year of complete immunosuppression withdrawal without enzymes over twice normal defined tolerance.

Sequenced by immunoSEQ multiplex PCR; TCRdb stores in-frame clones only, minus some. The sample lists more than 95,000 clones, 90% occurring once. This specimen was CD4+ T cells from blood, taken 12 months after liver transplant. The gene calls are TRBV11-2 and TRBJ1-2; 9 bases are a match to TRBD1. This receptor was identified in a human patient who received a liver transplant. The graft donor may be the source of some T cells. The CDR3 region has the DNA TGTGCCAGCAGCTCAAGGACAGGGGTCTATGGCTACACCTTC. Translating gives CASSSRTGVYGYTF.